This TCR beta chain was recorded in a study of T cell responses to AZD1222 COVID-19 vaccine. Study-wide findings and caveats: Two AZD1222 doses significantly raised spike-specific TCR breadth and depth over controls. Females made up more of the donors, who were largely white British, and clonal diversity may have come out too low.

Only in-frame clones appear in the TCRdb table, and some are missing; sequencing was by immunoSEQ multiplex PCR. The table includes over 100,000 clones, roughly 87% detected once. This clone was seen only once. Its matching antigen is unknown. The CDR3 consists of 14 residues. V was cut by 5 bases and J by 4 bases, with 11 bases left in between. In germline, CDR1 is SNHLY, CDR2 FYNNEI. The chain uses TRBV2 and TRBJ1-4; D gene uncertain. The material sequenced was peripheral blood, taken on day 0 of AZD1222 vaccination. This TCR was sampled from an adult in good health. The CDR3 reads CASSFGLNNEKLFF. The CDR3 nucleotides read TGTGCCAGCAGTTTCGGCCTTAATAATGAAAAACTGTTTTTT. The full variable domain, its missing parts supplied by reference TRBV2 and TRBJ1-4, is EPEVTQTPSHQVTQMGQEVILRCVPISNHLYFYWYRQILGQKVEFLVSFYNNEISEKSEIFDDQFSVERPDGSNFTLKIRSTKLEDSAMYFCASSFGLNNEKLFFGSGTQLSVL.